Each of the 7 T cell receptor beta chains below was sequenced from the same sample in a study of post-analysis software for immune sequencing data. Study results and caveats: Patients used several TRBV segments, including TRBV5-6, TRBV5-1 and TRBV20-1, more often than controls.

Their target antigens are unknown. Unique molecular identifiers were carried by the TCR beta cDNA libraries. TCRdb reprocessed the PCR reads via MiXCR and lists one record per CDR3 protein. The sample has more than 500,000 distinct CDR3 sequences, 30% to 40% seen once. Material: blood. These receptors were taken from a girl under 18 with multiple sclerosis.

This chain links TRBV7-9 with TRBJ2-7; unclear D gene. Germline V gene sequence: CDR1 SEHNR, CDR2 FQNEAQ (reference sequence). The CDR3 sequence is 15 residues long. Trimming removed 1 base from V and 0 bases from J, with 10 bases in between. CDR3 sequence reads: CASSLEGQRSYEQYF. The CDR3, as DNA: TGTGCCAGCAGCTTAGAAGGTCAGCGCTCCTACGAGCAGTACTTC.

This clonotype was detected a few times. This chain links TRBV29-1 with TRBJ2-5; maybe TRBD2 (7 bases). The CDR3 is made up of 14 amino acids. Trimming stripped 3 bases from V and 1 base from J, with 12 bases between. CDR1 is SQVTM and CDR2 is ANQGSEA in the germline V gene. In DNA, the CDR3 is TGCAGCGTTGATGGGGGGGCGGCCCAAGAGACCCAGTACTTC. Translating it yields CSVDGGAAQETQYF.

The chain uses TRBV7-9 and TRBJ1-2; a possible D gene is TRBD1 (5 bases). Trimming pared 6 bases from V and 1 base from J, leaving 18 bases between. The CDR3 spans 16 residues. Germline CDR1 and CDR2: SEHNR and FQNEAQ (reference sequence). The CDR3 is CASSPAGQRINYGYTF. Written as DNA, the CDR3 is TGTGCCAGCAGTCCCGCGGGGCAGAGGATTAACTATGGCTACACCTTC.

The chain employs TRBV20-1 and TRBJ2-2; 7 nucleotides match TRBD1. Trimming at V came to 6 bases and at J to 6 bases, leaving 7 bases not matched to a gene. Germline values: CDR1 DFQATT, CDR2 SNEGSKA (reference sequence). The CDR3 runs 13 residues. CDR3 protein: CSATGQLAGELFF. The DNA for the CDR3 is TGCAGTGCCACGGGACAGCTCGCCGGGGAGCTGTTTTTT.

Ten or more counts support this clonotype. The chain carries TRBV12-3 or TRBV12-4 and TRBJ1-2; D uncertain. Trimming took 3 bases from V and 0 from J, leaving 5 bases between them. CDR3 size: 13 residues. In DNA form, the CDR3 reads TGTGCCAGCAGTTTGCAGGCTAACTATGGCTACACCTTC. Amino acids: CASSLQANYGYTF.

J is TRBJ2-3 and V is TRBV20-1, with D uncertain. The CDR3 is made up of 13 amino acids. Looked up from germline, CDR1 is DFQATT and CDR2 is SNEGSKA (reference sequence). For the CDR3, the DNA is TGCGCCTGGCCACTGACTTTGGCAGATACGCAGTATTTT. Amino acid sequence: CAWPLTLADTQYF.

This clonotype was seen a handful of times. The rearrangement links TRBV20-1 to TRBJ1-5, with a possible D match to TRBD1 (6 bases). CDR1 is DFQATT and CDR2 is SNEGSKA in the germline V gene (reference sequence). The CDR3 extends over 13 amino acids. V lost 1 base to trimming and J lost 4 bases, with 8 bases between them. The CDR3: CSARVGGNQPQHF. The CDR3, as DNA: TGCAGTGCTAGAGTAGGGGGGAATCAGCCCCAGCATTTT.